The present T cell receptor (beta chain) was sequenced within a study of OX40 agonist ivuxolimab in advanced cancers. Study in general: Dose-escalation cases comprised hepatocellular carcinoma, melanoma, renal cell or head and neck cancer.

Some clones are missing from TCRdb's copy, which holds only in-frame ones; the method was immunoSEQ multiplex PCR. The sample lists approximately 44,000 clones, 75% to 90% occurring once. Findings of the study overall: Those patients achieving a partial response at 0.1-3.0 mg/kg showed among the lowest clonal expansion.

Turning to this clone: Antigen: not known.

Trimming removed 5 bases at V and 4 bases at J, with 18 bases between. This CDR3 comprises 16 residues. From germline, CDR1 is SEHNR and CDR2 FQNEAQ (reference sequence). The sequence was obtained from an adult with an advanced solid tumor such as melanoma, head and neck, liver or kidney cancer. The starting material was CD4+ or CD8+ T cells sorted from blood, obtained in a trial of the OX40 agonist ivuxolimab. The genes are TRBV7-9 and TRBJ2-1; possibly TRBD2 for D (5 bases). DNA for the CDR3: TGTGCCAGCAGCCCAGACGTGGGCCCGGGGTACAATGAGCAGTTCTTC. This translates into CASSPDVGPGYNEQFF.